This is a list of T cell receptor beta chains from one sample in a study of T cell responses to AZD1222 COVID-19 vaccine. Measured with immunoSEQ multiplex PCR; TCRdb has only the in-frame clones, and not every one. The sample consists of 140,000 or so clones, just under 95% of them appearing once. Sequences were derived from peripheral blood, sampled on day 0 of AZD1222 vaccination. Every receptor here comes from an adult in good health. The CDR3 runs from the conserved cysteine through the conserved F or W. Fields, in order: clone size, V gene, D gene, J gene, CDR3 DNA, CDR3 protein. A D gene is named only where the DNA matches it firmly. Some rows mark clone size as missing; the rest say once, few, many or name a class of expanded clone.

clone size: once
V gene: TRBV5-1
D gene: NA
J gene: TRBJ2-5
CDR3 DNA: TGCGCCAGCAGCTTGGCCTATGTTTACGGGGAGACCCAGTACTTC
CDR3 protein: CASSLAYVYGETQYF

clone size: NA
V gene: TRBV28
D gene: TRBD2
J gene: TRBJ2-2
CDR3 DNA: TGTGCCAGCAGCTCTAGCGGTTCGACCGGGGAGCTGTTTTTT
CDR3 protein: CASSSSGSTGELFF

clone size: NA
V gene: TRBV5-1
D gene: TRBD2
J gene: TRBJ2-3
CDR3 DNA: TGCGCCAGCAGCTTGTATTCTAGCGGTACCACAGATACGCAGTATTTT
CDR3 protein: CASSLYSSGTTDTQYF

clone size: medium-sized
V gene: TRBV19
D gene: TRBD2
J gene: TRBJ2-1
CDR3 DNA: TGTGCCAGTTCCCGGGGACTAGCGGGAGGCTCACCGTGGGATGAGCAGTTCTTC
CDR3 protein: CASSRGLAGGSPWDEQFF

clone size: NA
V gene: TRBV5-1
D gene: NA
J gene: TRBJ2-1
CDR3 DNA: TGCGCCAGCAGCTTGGATCAGCCGTCGTACAATGAGCAGTTCTTC
CDR3 protein: CASSLDQPSYNEQFF

clone size: NA
V gene: TRBV7-6
D gene: NA
J gene: TRBJ1-5
CDR3 DNA: TGTGCCAGCAGCTCCCCTCGGGGGAACTCGGAAGAAAATAGCAATCAGCCCCAGCATTTT
CDR3 protein: CASSSPRGNSEENSNQPQHF

clone size: NA
V gene: TRBV7-8
D gene: NA
J gene: TRBJ1-5
CDR3 DNA: TGTGCCAGCAGCTTGAGGAGCAATCAGCCCCAGCATTTT
CDR3 protein: CASSLRSNQPQHF

clone size: NA
V gene: TRBV6-5
D gene: NA
J gene: TRBJ1-5
CDR3 DNA: TGTGCCAGCAGTCGCTCAGGTGGAAGCAATCAGCCCCAGCATTTT
CDR3 protein: CASSRSGGSNQPQHF

clone size: NA
V gene: TRBV11-2
D gene: NA
J gene: TRBJ1-1
CDR3 DNA: TGTGCCAGCAGCTTAGCACGGAAAACTGAAGCTTTCTTT
CDR3 protein: CASSLARKTEAFF

clone size: NA
V gene: TRBV30
D gene: TRBD1
J gene: TRBJ2-7
CDR3 DNA: TGTGCCTGGAGTGTACAGGGGGTCCGGGAGCAGTACTTC
CDR3 protein: CAWSVQGVREQYF

clone size: NA
V gene: TRBV5-1
D gene: NA
J gene: TRBJ2-3
CDR3 DNA: TGCGCCAGCAGCTTGAATCCGGGTACGCAGTATTTT
CDR3 protein: CASSLNPGTQYF

clone size: NA
V gene: TRBV27
D gene: TRBD1
J gene: TRBJ1-2
CDR3 DNA: TGTGCCAGCAGGACCGGGACAGGGGTCTATGGCTACACCTTC
CDR3 protein: CASRTGTGVYGYTF

clone size: NA
V gene: TRBV11-2
D gene: NA
J gene: TRBJ2-2
CDR3 DNA: TGTGCCAGCAGCTTAGAAGTCGGGGAGCTGTTTTTT
CDR3 protein: CASSLEVGELFF

clone size: NA
V gene: TRBV6-2/TRBV6-3
D gene: NA
J gene: TRBJ2-7
CDR3 DNA: TGTGCCAGCAGTCTACGACTAGGGGAGCAGTACTTC
CDR3 protein: CASSLRLGEQYF

clone size: NA
V gene: TRBV2
D gene: TRBD1
J gene: TRBJ2-7
CDR3 DNA: TGTGCCAGCATAAAACAGGGGGCCGAAGAGCAGTACTTC
CDR3 protein: CASIKQGAEEQYF

clone size: NA
V gene: TRBV30
D gene: TRBD1
J gene: TRBJ1-1
CDR3 DNA: TGTGCCTGGAGTCCACCCTCGGGCAGGGGGCAGCCTGGCCTAGCTTTCTTT
CDR3 protein: CAWSPPSGRGQPGLAFF

clone size: NA
V gene: TRBV11-2
D gene: NA
J gene: TRBJ2-7
CDR3 DNA: TGTGCCAGCAGCTTCCGAGGCCAGGCAGGGCAGTACTTC
CDR3 protein: CASSFRGQAGQYF

clone size: NA
V gene: TRBV5-1
D gene: TRBD1
J gene: TRBJ1-4
CDR3 DNA: TGCGCCAGCAGCTTTGGTGGGAGGGGGCTGGGTGAAAAACTGTTTTTT
CDR3 protein: CASSFGGRGLGEKLFF

clone size: NA
V gene: TRBV11-1
D gene: NA
J gene: TRBJ2-7
CDR3 DNA: TGTGCCAGCAGCTTAAGGAGCTCCTACGAGCAGTACTTC
CDR3 protein: CASSLRSSYEQYF

clone size: NA
V gene: TRBV18
D gene: NA
J gene: TRBJ2-1
CDR3 DNA: TGTGCCAGCTCACCTAACGGTGCCGGGGTGGGCAATGAGCAGTTCTTC
CDR3 protein: CASSPNGAGVGNEQFF

clone size: NA
V gene: TRBV19
D gene: NA
J gene: TRBJ2-1
CDR3 DNA: TGTGCCAGTAGTGGCCCTGGTGGATCCTACAATGAGCAGTTCTTC
CDR3 protein: CASSGPGGSYNEQFF

clone size: NA
V gene: TRBV9
D gene: NA
J gene: TRBJ2-3
CDR3 DNA: TGTGCCAGCAGCGTCACGGGATCTGGAGATACGCAGTATTTT
CDR3 protein: CASSVTGSGDTQYF

clone size: NA
V gene: TRBV6-1
D gene: TRBD1
J gene: TRBJ2-1
CDR3 DNA: TGTGCCAGCAGCCCCGGGACAGGGGTAGGTGAGCAGTTCTTC
CDR3 protein: CASSPGTGVGEQFF

clone size: NA
V gene: TRBV19
D gene: TRBD2
J gene: TRBJ2-7
CDR3 DNA: TGTGCCAGTAGGACTAGCGGAGAGGGAGGATACGAGCAGTACTTC
CDR3 protein: CASRTSGEGGYEQYF

clone size: NA
V gene: TRBV14
D gene: NA
J gene: TRBJ2-4
CDR3 DNA: TGTGCCAGCAGCCAGAGTGGGGGGCGGGCCAAAAACATTCAGTACTTC
CDR3 protein: CASSQSGGRAKNIQYF

clone size: NA
V gene: TRBV11-2
D gene: NA
J gene: TRBJ2-5
CDR3 DNA: TGTGCCAGCAGCCCAGTGGGGTACCAAGAGACCCAGTACTTC
CDR3 protein: CASSPVGYQETQYF

clone size: NA
V gene: TRBV7-9
D gene: TRBD1
J gene: TRBJ1-1
CDR3 DNA: TGTGCCAGCAGCTCTTGGGACAGGGCCGGGGGCACTGAAGCTTTCTTT
CDR3 protein: CASSSWDRAGGTEAFF